The 17 T cell receptor beta chains reported below all come from one sample, sequenced in a study of blood T cell repertoires in COVID-19. Produced via immunoSEQ multiplex PCR; TCRdb's table is partial and in-frame only. The sample contains 87,000 or so clones, 87% of which appear only once. Sequenced material: peripheral blood. These receptors were taken from a woman between 45 and 65 years old with active or convalescent COVID-19.

The rearrangement links TRBV5-1 to TRBJ2-2; 7 bases map to TRBD2. The J segment lost 5 bases and the V segment lost 0 bases, leaving 1 base of the junction unmatched. CDR3 length: 14 residues. CDR1 is SGHRS and CDR2 is YFSETQ in the germline V gene. CDR3 residues: CASSLAGGTGELFF. DNA of the CDR3: TGCGCCAGCAGCTTGGCCGGGGGGACCGGGGAGCTGTTTTTT. The whole variable domain, remainder taken from reference TRBV5-1 and TRBJ2-2, is KAGVTQTPRYLIKTRGQQVTLSCSPISGHRSVSWYQQTPGQGLQFLFEYFSETQRNKGNFPGRFSGRQFSNSRSEMNVSTLELGDSALYLCASSLAGGTGELFFGEGSRLTVL.

This chain links TRBV4-2 with TRBJ1-2; perhaps TRBD1 as D (6 bases). Germline assignment: CDR1 LGHNA and CDR2 YNFKEQ. The CDR3 has 14 residues. V lost 0 bases and J 7 bases, leaving 12 bases between the germline ends. CDR3 in DNA: TGTGCCAGCAGCCAAGATTGGGGGGGCCGTGGCTACACCTTC. This sequence encodes CASSQDWGGRGYTF.

The chain employs TRBV7-2 and TRBJ1-6, with D tentatively TRBD1 (6 bases). V gave up 4 bases and J gave up 0 bases, with 16 bases separating them. The CDR3 runs 18 residues. CDR1 is SGHTA, CDR2 FQGNSA, per germline. CDR3 residues: CASSSTGEKSSYNSPLHF. CDR3 DNA sequence: TGTGCCAGCAGCTCGACAGGCGAAAAGAGCTCCTATAATTCACCCCTCCACTTT.

The J gene is TRBJ2-3, the V gene TRBV24-1; a possible D gene is TRBD2 (5 bases). Germline V gene lookup returns CDR1 KGHDR and CDR2 SFDVKD. V was shortened by 7 bases and J by 2 bases, with 15 bases between the two germline ends. This CDR3 has 15 amino acids. The CDR3 loop is CATSPGEGFTDTQYF. CDR3 DNA: TGTGCCACCAGCCCGGGTGAGGGATTCACAGATACGCAGTATTTT.

V is TRBV7-2 and J is TRBJ2-7, with 8 bases fitting TRBD2. The CDR3 is 14 amino acids. The V segment lost 8 bases and the J segment 9 bases; nucleotides outside the gene matches: 15. Germline CDR1 SGHTA, CDR2 FQGNSA. As DNA, the CDR3 is TGTGCCAGCGGACGAACGGGAGGGGATGGCAGGCAGTACTTC. It encodes CASGRTGGDGRQYF. Looking up the rest from reference TRBV7-2 and TRBJ2-7 gives the full variable domain: GAGVSQSPSNKVTEKGKDVELRCDPISGHTALYWYRQSLGQGLEFLIYFQGNSAPDKSGLPSDRFSAERTGGSVSTLTIQRTQQEDSAVYLCASGRTGGDGRQYFGPGTRLTVT.

V gene TRBV4-3 combines with J gene TRBJ2-1; 8 bases line up with TRBD2. This CDR3 is built from 17 residues. CDR1 is LGHNA and CDR2 is YSLEER in the germline V gene. Unmatched junction bases numbered 8, after V lost 0 bases and J lost 4 bases. The CDR3 DNA is TGCGCCAGCAGCCAAGAGGCACGGGGGGGGAGATACAATGAGCAGTTCTTC. The encoded protein is CASSQEARGGRYNEQFF.

This clone has a single count. The rearrangement joins TRBV12-5 to TRBJ2-1; D is possibly TRBD1 (5 bases). Per the germline V gene, CDR1 is LGHNT and CDR2 is FRNRAP. The CDR3 length is 13 residues. With 7 bases removed from V and 8 bases from J, the gap between germline ends came to 15 bases. In nucleotides, the CDR3 is TGTGCTAGTGTTATCAGGGTTTCCGATGAGCAGTTCTTC. It codes for CASVIRVSDEQFF.

This rearrangement joins TRBV10-3 to TRBJ1-1, with 9 nucleotides matching TRBD1. The CDR3 has 14 amino acids. V was pared by 5 bases and J by 5 bases, with 6 bases of the junction left unmatched. Germline-derived CDR1 and CDR2 are ENHRY and SYGVKD. CDR3 amino acids: CAISIKGQGTEAFF. The CDR3 bases are TGTGCCATCAGTATTAAGGGACAGGGAACTGAAGCTTTCTTT.

The V call is TRBV30, the J call TRBJ1-1; D not certain. V shed 2 bases and J shed 5 bases, with 12 bases lying between them. The CDR3 totals 13 residues. The V gene's germline CDR1 is GTSNPN and CDR2 SVGIG (reference sequence). In DNA, the CDR3 is TGTGCCTGGAGTAAAACGTTGAGAACTGAAGCTTTCTTT. It translates to CAWSKTLRTEAFF.

The rearrangement joins TRBV5-1 to TRBJ2-5; the match to TRBD1 covers 9 bases. Germline trimming cut 6 bases from V and 5 bases from J; bases unmatched to any gene: 8. Germline V gives CDR1 SGHRS, CDR2 YFSETQ. The CDR3 consists of 14 residues. The CDR3 loop reads CASTSGQGTETQYF. In DNA, the CDR3 is TGCGCCAGCACCTCAGGACAGGGGACGGAGACCCAGTACTTC.

This clone was seen only a few times. The J gene is TRBJ1-4, the V gene TRBV7-9; maybe TRBD1 (5 bases). V dropped 1 base and J dropped 7 bases, with 13 bases sitting between them. Germline values: CDR1 SEHNR, CDR2 FQNEAQ (reference sequence). The CDR3 sequence is 15 residues long. CDR3 sequence: CASSLVTVRSEKLFF. The CDR3, as DNA: TGTGCCAGCAGCTTAGTGACAGTTAGGAGTGAAAAACTGTTTTTT. Full variable domain (missing parts from reference TRBV7-9 and TRBJ1-4): DTGVSQNPRHKITKRGQNVTFRCDPISEHNRLYWYRQTLGQGPEFLTYFQNEAQLEKSRLLSDRFSAERPKGSFSTLEIQRTEQGDSAMYLCASSLVTVRSEKLFFGSGTQLSVL.

The chain is built from TRBV20-1 and TRBJ2-7; D perhaps matches TRBD2 (5 bases). The V gene's germline CDR1 is DFQATT and CDR2 SNEGSKA (reference sequence). The CDR3 length is 11 residues. With 6 bases removed from V and 5 bases from J, the gap between germline ends came to 11 bases. CDR3 DNA: TGCAGTGCCCACAGCGGCCACGAGCAGTACTTC. It is translated as CSAHSGHEQYF.

The V call is TRBV5-6, the J call TRBJ1-5; the match to TRBD1 covers 7 bases. V dropped 1 base and J dropped 5; count of bases not matched to a gene: 6. Germline CDR1 is SGHDT and CDR2 is YYEEEE. The CDR3 extends over 15 amino acids. CDR3 nucleotides: TGTGCCAGCAGCTTGCGGCAGGGGGAGGATCAGCCCCAGCATTTT. This encodes CASSLRQGEDQPQHF.

This rearrangement joins TRBV6-4 to TRBJ1-1; possibly TRBD1 for D (5 bases). CDR1 and CDR2 (germline): MRHNA, SNTAGT. Trimming left V 4 bases short and J 1 base short, with 13 bases between. The CDR3 spans 15 residues. The CDR3: CASSAVLQGNTEAFF. The CDR3 bases are TGTGCCAGCAGTGCTGTCCTCCAGGGGAACACTGAAGCTTTCTTT.

V usage is TRBV30 and J usage is TRBJ1-3; a weak D match, TRBD1 (6 bases). This CDR3 has 14 amino acids. Germline CDR1 is GTSNPN and CDR2 is SVGIG (reference sequence). Trimming removed 8 bases from V and 1 base from J, with 15 bases in between. This chain's CDR3 is CAHKLQGSGNTIYF. The CDR3 DNA follows: TGTGCCCACAAACTACAGGGTTCTGGAAACACCATATATTTT.

This chain connects TRBV11-2 to TRBJ2-7; D is perhaps TRBD2 (6 bases). CDR3 size: 14 residues. Trimming cost V 3 bases and J 3 bases, with 12 bases left between them. Per germline, CDR1 SGHAT and CDR2 FQNNGV. The DNA of the CDR3 is TGTGCCAGCAGCTTCACTAGCCTCAACTACGAGCAGTACTTC. Residues: CASSFTSLNYEQYF.

The V call is TRBV5-5, the J call TRBJ1-3; possible D gene TRBD1, 5 bases. This CDR3 is 16 amino acids long. V was pared by 2 bases and J by 0 bases, with 12 bases between. Germline assignment: CDR1 SGHKS and CDR2 YYEKEE (reference sequence). The CDR3 DNA sequence: TGTGCCAGCAGCTTTGAGACAGAACGCTCTGGAAACACCATATATTTT. This sequence encodes CASSFETERSGNTIYF.